The rows below give T cell receptor beta chains drawn from one sample of a study of blood T cell repertoires in COVID-19. This table comes from immunoSEQ multiplex PCR, and its TCRdb copy is limited to in-frame clones, with some not included. Of under 200,000 clones in the sample, approximately 87% were seen once. The sample taken for sequencing was peripheral blood. These receptors were taken from a woman between 55 and 75 years old with COVID-19, enrolled during active disease. The CDR3 runs from the conserved cysteine through the conserved F or W. The D gene is left open where the match is weak. The size of a clone is reported for some rows only, either as once, few or many, or as a class for expanded clones.

V	size	D	J	CDR3	DNA
TRBV27	NA	TRBD2	TRBJ2-5	CASSFRLAGDGYQETQYF	TGTGCCAGCAGTTTCCGACTAGCGGGAGACGGGTACCAAGAGACCCAGTACTTC
TRBV24-1	NA	TRBD2	TRBJ2-1	CATRAREAGGLNEQFF	TGTGCCACCAGGGCCCGGGAGGCGGGAGGACTTAATGAGCAGTTCTTC
TRBV4-1	NA	NA	TRBJ1-2	CASSQDRSLNYGYTF	TGCGCCAGCAGCCAAGACCGCAGTCTGAACTATGGCTACACCTTC
TRBV5-1	NA	TRBD2	TRBJ2-1	CASSLEASGRSNEQFF	TGCGCCAGCAGCTTGGAGGCTAGCGGGAGAAGTAATGAGCAGTTCTTC
TRBV19	NA	TRBD1	TRBJ2-7	CASSFQGAYEQYF	TGTGCCAGTAGTTTCCAGGGGGCTTACGAGCAGTACTTC
TRBV19	NA	TRBD2	TRBJ2-7	CASSHTSGAYEQYF	TGTGCCAGTAGTCACACTAGCGGAGCCTACGAGCAGTACTTC
TRBV7-2	NA	TRBD1	TRBJ2-7	CASSLEGQGFGEQYF	TGTGCCAGCAGCTTAGAGGGACAGGGGTTCGGCGAGCAGTACTTC
TRBV18	NA	TRBD2	TRBJ2-5	CASSPLGFASGGQETQYF	TGTGCCAGCTCACCCCTCGGTTTTGCTAGCGGGGGACAAGAGACCCAGTACTTC
TRBV5-4	few	NA	TRBJ2-1	CASSQYNEQFF	TGTGCCAGCAGCCAGTACAATGAGCAGTTCTTC
TRBV30	NA	TRBD2	TRBJ2-2	CASTAGAAGELFF	TGTGCCTCCACAGCGGGAGCGGCCGGGGAGCTGTTTTTT
TRBV4-3	NA	TRBD1	TRBJ1-5	CASSQGRTGSQPQHF	TGCGCCAGCAGCCAAGGCAGGACAGGGAGTCAGCCCCAGCATTTT
TRBV19	many	NA	TRBJ2-7	CASSIGGGPNEQYF	TGTGCCAGTAGTATCGGGGGTGGCCCCAACGAGCAGTACTTC
TRBV30	NA	TRBD1	TRBJ1-1	CAWTGDRGTEAFF	TGTGCCTGGACCGGGGACAGGGGGACTGAAGCTTTCTTT
TRBV7-3	NA	NA	TRBJ2-4	CASSLSPIAKNIQYF	TGTGCCAGCAGCCTATCCCCGATAGCCAAAAACATTCAGTACTTC
TRBV7-2	once	NA	TRBJ2-3	CASSLVSVADTQYF	TGTGCCAGCAGCTTAGTCTCGGTTGCGGATACGCAGTATTTT
TRBV5-1	once	NA	TRBJ2-6	CASKTGAGANVLTF	TGCGCCAGCAAAACCGGGGCTGGGGCCAACGTCCTGACTTTC
TRBV9	NA	TRBD1	TRBJ1-6	CASSSWDRQLDNSPLHF	TGTGCCAGCAGCTCATGGGACAGGCAACTTGATAATTCACCCCTCCACTTT
TRBV9	NA	TRBD2	TRBJ2-7	CASSPRVAGDYEQYF	TGTGCCAGCAGCCCCCGGGTAGCGGGGGACTACGAGCAGTACTTC
TRBV4-1	NA	NA	TRBJ1-5	CASSQVVSNSNQPQHF	TGCGCCAGCAGCCAAGTGGTCAGTAATAGCAATCAGCCCCAGCATTTT
TRBV4-1	NA	NA	TRBJ1-1	CASSQEGGLAEAFF	TGCGCCAGCAGCCAAGAGGGGGGTCTGGCTGAAGCTTTCTTT
TRBV27	NA	TRBD1	TRBJ1-1	CASREPGQGATAFF	TGTGCCAGCAGAGAACCGGGACAGGGGGCTACAGCTTTCTTT
TRBV7-8	NA	NA	TRBJ1-2	CASSLVSGANYGYTF	TGTGCCAGCAGCTTAGTTTCAGGGGCGAACTATGGCTACACCTTC
TRBV7-9	NA	NA	TRBJ1-3	CASSPSGSSGNTIYF	TGTGCCAGCAGCCCCAGTGGCAGCTCTGGAAACACCATATATTTT
TRBV11-2	NA	NA	TRBJ2-3	CASSAGADTQYF	TGTGCCAGCAGTGCAGGGGCAGATACGCAGTATTTT
TRBV9	NA	NA	TRBJ2-7	CASSTGTTSYEQYF	TGTGCCAGCAGCACAGGGACTACCTCCTACGAGCAGTACTTC
TRBV18	few	TRBD1	TRBJ1-1	CASSPVQGGRTEAFF	TGTGCCAGCTCACCAGTACAGGGGGGGCGTACTGAAGCTTTCTTT
TRBV4-3	NA	TRBD2	TRBJ2-3	CASSQDVTSGRAPDTQYF	TGCGCCAGCAGCCAAGATGTAACTAGCGGGAGGGCCCCAGATACGCAGTATTTT
TRBV24-1	NA	NA	TRBJ1-2	CATSTGTHLNYGYTF	TGTGCCACCAGTACCGGGACACACCTTAACTATGGCTACACCTTC
TRBV24-1	few	TRBD1	TRBJ2-7	CATSTRDRGREQYF	TGTGCCACCAGTACCCGGGACAGGGGGCGGGAGCAGTACTTC
TRBV27	NA	NA	TRBJ2-1	CASSRTGLYEQFF	TGTGCCAGCAGTAGAACAGGCCTCTATGAGCAGTTCTTC
TRBV10-3	NA	NA	TRBJ1-1	CAIRDRSNTEAFF	TGTGCCATCAGAGACAGGTCGAACACTGAAGCTTTCTTT
TRBV7-3	NA	NA	TRBJ2-5	CASSQAGRETQYF	TGTGCCAGCAGCCAGGCGGGGCGGGAGACCCAGTACTTC
TRBV24-1	medium-sized	TRBD2	TRBJ2-2	CATSDTRSGKGTGELFF	TGTGCCACCAGTGATACCCGGAGCGGGAAAGGTACCGGGGAGCTGTTTTTT
TRBV7-2	NA	TRBD1	TRBJ1-6	CASSLRQGGNSPLHF	TGTGCCAGCAGCTTGAGACAGGGGGGGAATTCACCCCTCCACTTT
TRBV11-1	NA	NA	TRBJ1-3	CASSLLGQFGNTIYF	TGTGCCAGCAGCCTTCTCGGACAGTTTGGAAACACCATATATTTT
TRBV5-1	NA	NA	TRBJ1-1	CASSNSARGTEAFF	TGCGCCAGCAGCAACTCGGCCCGCGGGACTGAAGCTTTCTTT
TRBV7-9	NA	TRBD1	TRBJ2-5	CASSSRWGDRGPQETQYF	TGTGCCAGCAGCTCCCGTTGGGGGGACAGGGGGCCACAAGAGACCCAGTACTTC
TRBV5-6	NA	NA	TRBJ1-1	CASSVWTAPLEAFF	TGTGCCAGCAGCGTATGGACAGCACCTCTTGAAGCTTTCTTT